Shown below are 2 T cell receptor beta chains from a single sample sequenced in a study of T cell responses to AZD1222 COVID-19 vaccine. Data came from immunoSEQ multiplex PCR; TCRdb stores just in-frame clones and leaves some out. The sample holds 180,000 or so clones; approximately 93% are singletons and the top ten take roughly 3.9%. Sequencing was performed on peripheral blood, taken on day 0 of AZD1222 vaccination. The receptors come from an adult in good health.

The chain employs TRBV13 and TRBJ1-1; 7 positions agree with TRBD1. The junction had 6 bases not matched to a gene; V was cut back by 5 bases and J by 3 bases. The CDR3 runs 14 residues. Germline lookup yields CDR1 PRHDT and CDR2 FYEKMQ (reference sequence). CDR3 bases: TGTGCCAGCAGCCCGGACAGGCTTTACACTGAAGCTTTCTTT. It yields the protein CASSPDRLYTEAFF.

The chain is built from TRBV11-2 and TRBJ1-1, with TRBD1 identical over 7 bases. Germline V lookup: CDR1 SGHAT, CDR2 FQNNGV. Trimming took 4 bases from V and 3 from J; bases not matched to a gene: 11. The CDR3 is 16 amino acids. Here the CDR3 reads CASSSGFKGADTEAFF. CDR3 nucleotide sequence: TGTGCCAGCAGCTCAGGGTTTAAGGGGGCGGACACTGAAGCTTTCTTT.